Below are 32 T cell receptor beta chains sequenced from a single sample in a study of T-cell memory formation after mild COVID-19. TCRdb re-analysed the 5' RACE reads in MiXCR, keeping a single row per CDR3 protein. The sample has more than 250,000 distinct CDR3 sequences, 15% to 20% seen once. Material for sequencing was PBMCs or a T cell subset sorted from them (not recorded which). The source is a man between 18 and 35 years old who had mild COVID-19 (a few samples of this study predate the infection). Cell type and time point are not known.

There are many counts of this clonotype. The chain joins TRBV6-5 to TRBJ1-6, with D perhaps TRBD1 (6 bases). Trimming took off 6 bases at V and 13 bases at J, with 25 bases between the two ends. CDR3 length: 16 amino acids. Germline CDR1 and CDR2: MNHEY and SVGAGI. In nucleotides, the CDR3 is TGTGCCAGCAGCCTAGCACAGGTCCAGGGGATTACCCCCCTCCACTTT. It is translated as CASSLAQVQGITPLHF.

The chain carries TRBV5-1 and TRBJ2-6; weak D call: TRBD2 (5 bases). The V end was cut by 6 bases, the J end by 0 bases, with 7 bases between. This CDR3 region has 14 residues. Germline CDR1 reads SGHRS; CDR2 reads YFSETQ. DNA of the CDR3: TGCGCCAGCAAAGGGAGCTCTGGGGCCAACGTCCTGACTTTC. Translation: CASKGSSGANVLTF.

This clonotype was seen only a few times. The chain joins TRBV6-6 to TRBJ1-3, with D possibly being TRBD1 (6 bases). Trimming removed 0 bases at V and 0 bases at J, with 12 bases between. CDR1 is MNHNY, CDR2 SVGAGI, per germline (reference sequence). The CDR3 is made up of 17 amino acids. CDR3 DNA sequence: TGTGCCAGCAGTTACTCGAATCAGGGGAGCTCTGGAAACACCATATATTTT. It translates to CASSYSNQGSSGNTIYF.

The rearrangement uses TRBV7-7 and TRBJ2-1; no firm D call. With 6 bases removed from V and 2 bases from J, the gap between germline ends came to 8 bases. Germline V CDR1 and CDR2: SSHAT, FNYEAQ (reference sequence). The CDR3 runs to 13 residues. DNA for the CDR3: TGTGCCAGCAGTTGGACGGCCTACAATGAGCAGTTCTTC. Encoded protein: CASSWTAYNEQFF. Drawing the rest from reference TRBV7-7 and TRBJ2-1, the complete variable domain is GAGVSQSPRYKVTKRGQDVTLRCDPISSHATLYWYQQALGQGPEFLTYFNYEAQPDKSGLPSDRFSAERPEGSISTLTIQRTEQRDSAMYRCASSWTAYNEQFFGPGTRLTVL.

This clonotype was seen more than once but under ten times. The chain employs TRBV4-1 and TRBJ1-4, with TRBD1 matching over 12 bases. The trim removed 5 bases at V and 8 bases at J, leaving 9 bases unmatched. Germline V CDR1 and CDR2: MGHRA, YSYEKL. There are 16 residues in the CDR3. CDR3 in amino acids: CASSGTGGVRNEKLFF. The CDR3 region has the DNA TGCGCCAGCAGCGGGACAGGGGGCGTCCGTAACGAAAAACTGTTTTTT.

The CDR3 DNA follows: TGTGCCAGCGCAGCAAGCCGAAAACTGTTTTTT. Its translation is CASAASRKLFF. The chain has TRBV7-9 and TRBJ1-4; D is unclear. Trimming removed 8 bases from V and 10 bases from J, with 11 bases in between. This CDR3 is built from 11 residues. The germline CDR1 and CDR2 sequences are SEHNR and FQNEAQ (reference sequence).

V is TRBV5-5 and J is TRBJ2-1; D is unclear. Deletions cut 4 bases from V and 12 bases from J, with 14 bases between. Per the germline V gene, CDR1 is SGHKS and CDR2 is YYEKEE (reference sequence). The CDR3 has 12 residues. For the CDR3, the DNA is TGTGCCAGCAGCACTACGTTCGACTGGCAGTTCTTC. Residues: CASSTTFDWQFF.

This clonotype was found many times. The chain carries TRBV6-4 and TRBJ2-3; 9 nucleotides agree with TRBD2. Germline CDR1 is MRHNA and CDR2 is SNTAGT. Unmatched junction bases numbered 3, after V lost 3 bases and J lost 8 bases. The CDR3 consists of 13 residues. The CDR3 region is CASSDKTSGTQYF. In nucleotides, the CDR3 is TGTGCCAGCAGTGATAAGACTAGCGGTACGCAGTATTTT.

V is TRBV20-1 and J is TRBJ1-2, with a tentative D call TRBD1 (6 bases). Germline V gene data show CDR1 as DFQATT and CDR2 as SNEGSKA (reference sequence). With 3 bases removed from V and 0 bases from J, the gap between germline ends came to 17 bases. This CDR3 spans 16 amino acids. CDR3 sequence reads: CSARSRDTTSNYGYTF. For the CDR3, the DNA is TGCAGTGCTAGGTCCCGGGACACTACTTCTAACTATGGCTACACCTTC.

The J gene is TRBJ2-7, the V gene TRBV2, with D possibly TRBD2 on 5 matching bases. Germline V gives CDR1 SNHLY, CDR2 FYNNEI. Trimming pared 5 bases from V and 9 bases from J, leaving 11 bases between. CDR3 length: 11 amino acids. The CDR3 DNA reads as TGTGCCAGCAGTCGGGGATTTTGGCAGTACGTC. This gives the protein CASSRGFWQYV.

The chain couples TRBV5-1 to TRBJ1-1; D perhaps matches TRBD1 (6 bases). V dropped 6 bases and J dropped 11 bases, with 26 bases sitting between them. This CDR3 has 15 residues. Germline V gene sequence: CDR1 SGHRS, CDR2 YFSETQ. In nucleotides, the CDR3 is TGCGCCAGCACTCTCCGCCCGGGTTCAGGGGTGGAGGCTTTCTTT. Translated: CASTLRPGSGVEAFF.

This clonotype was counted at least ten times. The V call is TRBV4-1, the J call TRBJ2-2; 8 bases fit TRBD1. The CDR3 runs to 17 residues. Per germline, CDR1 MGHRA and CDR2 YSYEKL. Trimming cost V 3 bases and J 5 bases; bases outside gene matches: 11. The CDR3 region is CASSHPSGTGTTGELFF. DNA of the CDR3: TGCGCCAGCAGCCATCCCTCGGGGACAGGCACGACCGGGGAGCTGTTTTTT.

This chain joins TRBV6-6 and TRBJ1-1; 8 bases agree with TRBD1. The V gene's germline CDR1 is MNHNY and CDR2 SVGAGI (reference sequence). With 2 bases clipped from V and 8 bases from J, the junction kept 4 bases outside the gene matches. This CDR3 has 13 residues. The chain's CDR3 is CASSYQGAWEAFF. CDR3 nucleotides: TGTGCCAGCAGTTACCAGGGGGCTTGGGAAGCTTTCTTT.

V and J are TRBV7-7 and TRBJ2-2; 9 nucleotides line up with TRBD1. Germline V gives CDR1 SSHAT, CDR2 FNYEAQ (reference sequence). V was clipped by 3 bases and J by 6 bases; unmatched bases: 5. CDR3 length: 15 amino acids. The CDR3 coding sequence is TGTGCCAGCAGCTTCGGACAGGGGTTGTCCGGGGAGCTGTTTTTT. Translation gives CASSFGQGLSGELFF. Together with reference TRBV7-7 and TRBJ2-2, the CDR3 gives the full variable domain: GAGVSQSPRYKVTKRGQDVTLRCDPISSHATLYWYQQALGQGPEFLTYFNYEAQPDKSGLPSDRFSAERPEGSISTLTIQRTEQRDSAMYRCASSFGQGLSGELFFGEGSRLTVL.

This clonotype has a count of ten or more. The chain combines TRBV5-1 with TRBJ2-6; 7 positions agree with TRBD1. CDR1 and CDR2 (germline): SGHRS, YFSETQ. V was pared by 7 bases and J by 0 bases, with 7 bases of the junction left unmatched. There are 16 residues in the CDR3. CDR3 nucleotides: TGCGCCAGCGACAGGGACGGGACCTCTGGGGCCAACGTCCTGACTTTC. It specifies CASDRDGTSGANVLTF.

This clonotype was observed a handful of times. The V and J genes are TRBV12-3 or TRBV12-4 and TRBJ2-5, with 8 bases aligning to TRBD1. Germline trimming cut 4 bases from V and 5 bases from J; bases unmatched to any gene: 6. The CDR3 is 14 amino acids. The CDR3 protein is CASSSWTGSETQYF. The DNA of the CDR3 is TGTGCCAGCAGTTCATGGACAGGGAGTGAGACCCAGTACTTC.

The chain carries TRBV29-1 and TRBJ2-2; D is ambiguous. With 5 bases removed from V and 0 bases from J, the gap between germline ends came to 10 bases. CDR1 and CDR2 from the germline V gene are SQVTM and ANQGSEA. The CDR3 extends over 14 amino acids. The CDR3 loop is CSVRDIANTGELFF. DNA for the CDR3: TGCAGCGTTAGAGACATCGCGAACACCGGGGAGCTGTTTTTT.

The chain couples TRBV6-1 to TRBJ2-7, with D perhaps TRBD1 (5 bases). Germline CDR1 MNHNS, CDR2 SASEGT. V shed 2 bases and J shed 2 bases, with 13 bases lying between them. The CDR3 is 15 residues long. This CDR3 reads CASSELGLTTYEQYV. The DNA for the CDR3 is TGTGCCAGCAGTGAATTGGGGCTCACAACCTACGAGCAGTACGTC.

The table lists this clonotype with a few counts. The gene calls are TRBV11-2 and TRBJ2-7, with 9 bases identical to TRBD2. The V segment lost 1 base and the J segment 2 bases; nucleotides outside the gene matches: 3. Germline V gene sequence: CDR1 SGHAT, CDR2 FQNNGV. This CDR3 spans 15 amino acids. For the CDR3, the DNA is TGTGCCAGCAGCTTAGTGTCTAGCGGGGCCTACGAGCAGTACTTC. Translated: CASSLVSSGAYEQYF.

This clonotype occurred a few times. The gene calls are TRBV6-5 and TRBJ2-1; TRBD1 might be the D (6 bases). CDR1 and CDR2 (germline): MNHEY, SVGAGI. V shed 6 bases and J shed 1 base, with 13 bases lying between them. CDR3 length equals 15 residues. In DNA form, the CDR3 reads TGTGCCAGCAGCGTAGGTAGGGGGTCCTACAATGAGCAGTTCTTC. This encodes CASSVGRGSYNEQFF.

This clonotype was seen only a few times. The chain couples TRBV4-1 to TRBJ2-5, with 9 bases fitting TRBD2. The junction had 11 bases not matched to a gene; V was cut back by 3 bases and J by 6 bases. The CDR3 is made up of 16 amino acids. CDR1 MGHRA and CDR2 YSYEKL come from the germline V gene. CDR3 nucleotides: TGCGCCAGCAGCCACCCCCTAGCGGGGAAGGGCAAGACCCAGTACTTC. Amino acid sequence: CASSHPLAGKGKTQYF.

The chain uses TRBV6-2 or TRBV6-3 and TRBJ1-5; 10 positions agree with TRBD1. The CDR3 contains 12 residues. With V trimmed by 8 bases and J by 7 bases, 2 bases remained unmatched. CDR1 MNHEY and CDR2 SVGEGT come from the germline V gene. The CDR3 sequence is CASDRGQQPQHF. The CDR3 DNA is TGTGCCAGCGACAGGGGGCAACAGCCCCAGCATTTT.

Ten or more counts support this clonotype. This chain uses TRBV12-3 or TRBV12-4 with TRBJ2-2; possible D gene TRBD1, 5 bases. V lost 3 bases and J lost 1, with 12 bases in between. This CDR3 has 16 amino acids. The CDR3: CASSLGQYLNTGELFF. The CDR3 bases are TGTGCCAGCAGTTTGGGGCAGTATCTGAACACCGGGGAGCTGTTTTTT.

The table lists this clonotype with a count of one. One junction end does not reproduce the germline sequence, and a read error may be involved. For the CDR3, the DNA is TGTGCCAGCAGAGACTCGGACAGGGGAGGCAATAAGCCCCAGCATTTT. Translating it yields CASRDSDRGGNKPQHF. The chain is built from TRBV6-2 or TRBV6-3 and TRBJ1-5; 9 bases agree with TRBD1. The CDR3 extends over 16 amino acids. Germline V gives CDR1 MNHEY, CDR2 SVGEGT.

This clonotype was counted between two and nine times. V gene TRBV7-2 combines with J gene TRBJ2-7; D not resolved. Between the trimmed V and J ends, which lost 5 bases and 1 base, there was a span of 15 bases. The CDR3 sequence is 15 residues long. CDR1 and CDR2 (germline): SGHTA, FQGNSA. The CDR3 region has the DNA TGTGCCAGCAGCCCCCGGCCGGGCCTATCCTACGAGCAGTACGTC. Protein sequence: CASSPRPGLSYEQYV.

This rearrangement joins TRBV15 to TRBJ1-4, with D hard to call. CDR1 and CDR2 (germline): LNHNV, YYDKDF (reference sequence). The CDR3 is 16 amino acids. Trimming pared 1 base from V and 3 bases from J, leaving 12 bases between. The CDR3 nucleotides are TGTGCCACCAGCAGAGGTTCCGCGGACTCTAATGAAAAACTGTTTTTT. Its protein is CATSRGSADSNEKLFF.

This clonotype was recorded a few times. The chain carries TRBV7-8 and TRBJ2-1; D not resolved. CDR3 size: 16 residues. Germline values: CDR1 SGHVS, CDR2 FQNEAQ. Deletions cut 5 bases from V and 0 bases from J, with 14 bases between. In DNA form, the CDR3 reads TGTGCCAGCAGCCCCGGCCGGCTGAGCTCCTACAATGAGCAGTTCTTC. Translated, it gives CASSPGRLSSYNEQFF. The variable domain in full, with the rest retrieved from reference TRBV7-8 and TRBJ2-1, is GAGVSQSPRYKVAKRGQDVALRCDPISGHVSLFWYQQALGQGPEFLTYFQNEAQLDKSGLPSDRFFAERPEGSVSTLKIQRTQQEDSAVYLCASSPGRLSSYNEQFFGPGTRLTVL.

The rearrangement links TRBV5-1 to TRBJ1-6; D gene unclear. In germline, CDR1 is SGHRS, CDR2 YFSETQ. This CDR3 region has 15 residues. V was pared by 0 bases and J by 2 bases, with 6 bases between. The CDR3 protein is CASSLDTAYNSPLHF. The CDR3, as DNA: TGCGCCAGCAGCTTGGACACGGCCTATAATTCACCCCTCCACTTT.

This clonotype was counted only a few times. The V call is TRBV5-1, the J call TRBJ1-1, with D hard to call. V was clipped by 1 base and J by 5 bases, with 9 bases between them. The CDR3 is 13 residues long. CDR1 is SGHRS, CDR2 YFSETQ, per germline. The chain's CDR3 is CASSLSTLTEAFF. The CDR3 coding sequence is TGCGCCAGCAGCTTGTCGACATTGACTGAAGCTTTCTTT.

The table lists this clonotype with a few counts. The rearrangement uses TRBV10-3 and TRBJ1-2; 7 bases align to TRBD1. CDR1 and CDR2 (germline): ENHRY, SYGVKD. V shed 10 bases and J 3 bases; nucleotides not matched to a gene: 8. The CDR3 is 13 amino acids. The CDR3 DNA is TGTGCCAGTGGGAGGGGGCTCGACTATGGCTACACCTTC. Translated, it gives CASGRGLDYGYTF.

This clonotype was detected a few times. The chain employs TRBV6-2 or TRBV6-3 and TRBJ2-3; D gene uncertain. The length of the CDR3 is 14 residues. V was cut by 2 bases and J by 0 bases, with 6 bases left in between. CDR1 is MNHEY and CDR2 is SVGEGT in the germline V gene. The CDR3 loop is CASSYPQSTDTQYF. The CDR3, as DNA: TGTGCCAGCAGTTACCCCCAAAGCACAGATACGCAGTATTTT.

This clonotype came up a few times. CDR3 DNA: TGTGCCAGCAGCGTAGGGAGCGGGGGGCGGGACATTCAGTACTTC. It encodes CASSVGSGGRDIQYF. This chain links TRBV9 with TRBJ2-4; TRBD2 agrees at 9 bases. CDR1 is SGDLS, CDR2 YYNGEE, per germline. Trimming took 0 bases from V and 8 from J; bases not matched to a gene: 6. The CDR3 extends over 15 amino acids. Full variable domain (remainder filled in from reference TRBV9 and TRBJ2-4): DSGVTQTPKHLITATGQRVTLRCSPRSGDLSVYWYQQSLDQGLQFLIQYYNGEERAKGNILERFSAQQFPDLHSELNLSSLELGDSALYFCASSVGSGGRDIQYFGAGTRLSVL.